This T cell receptor (beta chain) was identified in a study of shared clonotypes between healthy human individuals. Using immunoSEQ multiplex PCR, the repertoire was profiled, and TCRdb retains in-frame clones only, with some absent. The sample carries more than 550,000 clones, 90% recorded once. Trimming cost V 4 bases and J 8 bases, with 18 bases left between them. The CDR3 spans 14 residues. Germline CDR1 is SGHDT and CDR2 is YYEEEE. The V call is TRBV5-6, the J call TRBJ1-2, with D maybe TRBD1 (5 bases). The sample was memory CD8+ T cells from PBMCs. Subset given: CD45RO+ cells pooled with CCR7-negative TemRA cells. This clonotype originated in a young man in good health. Some clones in this sample may be carry-over from other donors' samples. The CDR3 sequence is CASSPRDSSRGYTF. For the CDR3, the DNA is TGTGCCAGCAGCCCCCGGGACTCCTCCCGCGGCTACACCTTC.